The 15 T cell receptor beta chains below were found in one sample sequenced in a study of T cell responses to AZD1222 COVID-19 vaccine. Method: immunoSEQ multiplex PCR; TCRdb's copy keeps in-frame clones and lacks some. The table has about 120,000 clones, approximately 85% seen once. The sample was peripheral blood, taken on day 0 of AZD1222 vaccination. The receptors were sampled from an adult in good health.

The chain carries TRBV11-2 and TRBJ1-3; the D is unclear. The germline gives CDR1 SGHAT, CDR2 FQNNGV. Trimming pared 0 bases from V and 9 bases from J, leaving 9 bases between. The CDR3 covers 13 residues. The CDR3 reads CASSLEQGSTIYF. CDR3 nucleotide sequence: TGTGCCAGCAGCTTAGAACAAGGGAGCACCATATATTTT.

The chain is built from TRBV5-1 and TRBJ2-2, with TRBD2 matching 7 bases. Per germline, CDR1 SGHRS and CDR2 YFSETQ. This CDR3 contains 15 residues. V shed 10 bases, J shed 2 bases, and the junction held 11 bases outside the gene matches. DNA of the CDR3: TGCGCCGCCCTAAGGCGGGGGAGAAACACCGGGGAGCTGTTTTTT. It yields the protein CAALRRGRNTGELFF.

J is TRBJ2-1 and V is TRBV20-1, with D perhaps matching TRBD1 (6 bases). Germline-derived CDR1 and CDR2 are DFQATT and SNEGSKA (reference sequence). Deletions cut 5 bases from V and 14 bases from J, with 16 bases between. The length of the CDR3 is 11 residues. The CDR3 sequence: CSALWDAGEFF. CDR3 nucleotides: TGCAGTGCTTTATGGGACGCAGGGGAGTTCTTC.

The DNA of the CDR3 is TGTGCCTGGAGTGCCCCAGGAGCAACTAATGAAAAACTGTTTTTT. Protein: CAWSAPGATNEKLFF. The V call is TRBV30, the J call TRBJ1-4; D unresolved. Germline lookup yields CDR1 GTSNPN and CDR2 SVGIG (reference sequence). CDR3 size: 15 residues. Trimming left V 1 base short and J 0 bases short, with 9 bases between.

In DNA form, the CDR3 reads TGTGCCAGCAGCCAAAGACAGGGATATGGCTACACCTTC. Encoded protein: CASSQRQGYGYTF. The chain carries TRBV3-1 (or the pseudogene TRBV3-2) and TRBJ1-2; 7 bases are shared with TRBD1. Germline V gene data show CDR1 as LGHDT and CDR2 as YNNKEL (reference sequence). This CDR3 spans 13 amino acids. The V gene end was trimmed by 2 bases and the J gene end by 5 bases; junction bases not matched to a gene: 2.

V is TRBV27 and J is TRBJ2-3; 8 bases line up with TRBD2. The J segment lost 2 bases and the V segment lost 7 bases, leaving 8 bases of the junction unmatched. The germline V gene encodes CDR1 MNHEY and CDR2 SMNVEV (reference sequence). This CDR3 comprises 15 residues. The CDR3 region is CASNRGGVTTDTQYF. DNA for the CDR3: TGTGCCAGCAACCGGGGGGGGGTAACCACAGATACGCAGTATTTT.

The rearrangement uses TRBV11-3 and TRBJ2-5; D gene unclear. The length of the CDR3 is 14 residues. The germline CDR1 and CDR2 sequences are SGHNT and YENEEA. Trimming removed 2 bases from V and 5 bases from J, with 12 bases in between. CDR3 region: CASSLFSSVETQYF. Written as DNA, the CDR3 is TGTGCCAGCAGCTTATTTTCTTCGGTGGAGACCCAGTACTTC.

This chain uses TRBV10-3 with TRBJ1-5; a weak D match, TRBD1 (5 bases). Germline lookup yields CDR1 ENHRY and CDR2 SYGVKD. The length of the CDR3 is 16 residues. The V and J ends lost 2 bases and 0 bases respectively, with 11 bases between them. The CDR3 sequence is CAISEGGVNSNQPQHF. The CDR3, as DNA: TGTGCCATCAGTGAGGGAGGGGTAAATAGCAATCAGCCCCAGCATTTT.

This chain uses TRBV30 with TRBJ2-7, with D uncertain. This CDR3 comprises 12 residues. CDR1 is GTSNPN, CDR2 SVGIG, per germline (reference sequence). V was trimmed by 0 bases and J by 5 bases, leaving 8 bases between them. CDR3 sequence (DNA): TGTGCCTGGAGTGTTAGAGGCCACGAGCAGTACTTC. Translation: CAWSVRGHEQYF.

This clone has just one count. The chain joins TRBV18 to TRBJ1-2, with TRBD1 as a possible D gene (5 bases). Trimming removed 2 bases from V and 4 bases from J, with 11 bases in between. This CDR3 comprises 14 residues. Germline CDR1 KGHSH, CDR2 LQKENI. The chain's CDR3 is CASSPSGGLYGYTF. DNA of the CDR3: TGTGCCAGCTCACCATCCGGGGGTCTCTATGGCTACACCTTC.

V is TRBV2 and J is TRBJ1-4, with 9 bases fitting TRBD1. Trimming took 8 bases from V and 5 from J; bases not matched to a gene: 6. This CDR3 spans 14 amino acids. Germline V gene lookup returns CDR1 SNHLY and CDR2 FYNNEI. The CDR3 loop reads CASQQGASNEKLFF. The CDR3 DNA sequence: TGTGCCAGCCAACAGGGGGCGTCCAATGAAAAACTGTTTTTT.

The gene calls are TRBV5-5 and TRBJ2-3; TRBD2 matches at 8 bases. CDR1 SGHKS and CDR2 YYEKEE come from the germline V gene (reference sequence). This CDR3 is 18 amino acids long. Trimming at V came to 1 base and at J to 2 bases, leaving 12 bases not matched to a gene. The CDR3 nucleotides read TGTGCCAGCAGCTTGAGCGGGGGAGCGGGGGCCCCCACAGATACGCAGTATTTT. It codes for CASSLSGGAGAPTDTQYF.

V is TRBV28 and J is TRBJ2-5, with 11 bases identical to TRBD2. V lost 8 bases, J lost 5 bases, and 7 bases stayed unmatched. The germline V gene encodes CDR1 MDHEN and CDR2 SYDVKM. There are 14 residues in the CDR3. CDR3 in amino acids: CASRSGGAVETQYF. CDR3 DNA sequence: TGTGCCAGCCGTAGCGGGGGGGCCGTGGAGACCCAGTACTTC. The full variable domain, with the rest looked up from reference TRBV28 and TRBJ2-5, is DVKVTQSSRYLVKRTGEKVFLECVQDMDHENMFWYRQDPGLGLRLIYFSYDVKMKEKGDIPEGYSVSREKKERFSLILESASTNQTSMYLCASRSGGAVETQYFGPGTRLLVL.

V usage is TRBV19 and J usage is TRBJ1-1; D is uncertain. V dropped 3 bases and J dropped 4 bases, with 9 bases sitting between them. The CDR3 is made up of 13 amino acids. Germline assignment: CDR1 LNHDA and CDR2 SQIVND (reference sequence). CDR3 DNA sequence: TGTGCCAGTAGTATCGGAGTGGGCACTGAAGCTTTCTTT. Its protein product is CASSIGVGTEAFF.

This sequence joins TRBV28 and TRBJ1-3, with no clear D. The CDR3 has 14 amino acids. Germline values: CDR1 MDHEN, CDR2 SYDVKM. Deletions cut 7 bases from V and 3 bases from J, with 13 bases between. CDR3 residues: CASKLLSLGNTIYF. The CDR3 DNA reads as TGTGCCAGCAAACTTCTAAGCCTTGGAAACACCATATATTTT.